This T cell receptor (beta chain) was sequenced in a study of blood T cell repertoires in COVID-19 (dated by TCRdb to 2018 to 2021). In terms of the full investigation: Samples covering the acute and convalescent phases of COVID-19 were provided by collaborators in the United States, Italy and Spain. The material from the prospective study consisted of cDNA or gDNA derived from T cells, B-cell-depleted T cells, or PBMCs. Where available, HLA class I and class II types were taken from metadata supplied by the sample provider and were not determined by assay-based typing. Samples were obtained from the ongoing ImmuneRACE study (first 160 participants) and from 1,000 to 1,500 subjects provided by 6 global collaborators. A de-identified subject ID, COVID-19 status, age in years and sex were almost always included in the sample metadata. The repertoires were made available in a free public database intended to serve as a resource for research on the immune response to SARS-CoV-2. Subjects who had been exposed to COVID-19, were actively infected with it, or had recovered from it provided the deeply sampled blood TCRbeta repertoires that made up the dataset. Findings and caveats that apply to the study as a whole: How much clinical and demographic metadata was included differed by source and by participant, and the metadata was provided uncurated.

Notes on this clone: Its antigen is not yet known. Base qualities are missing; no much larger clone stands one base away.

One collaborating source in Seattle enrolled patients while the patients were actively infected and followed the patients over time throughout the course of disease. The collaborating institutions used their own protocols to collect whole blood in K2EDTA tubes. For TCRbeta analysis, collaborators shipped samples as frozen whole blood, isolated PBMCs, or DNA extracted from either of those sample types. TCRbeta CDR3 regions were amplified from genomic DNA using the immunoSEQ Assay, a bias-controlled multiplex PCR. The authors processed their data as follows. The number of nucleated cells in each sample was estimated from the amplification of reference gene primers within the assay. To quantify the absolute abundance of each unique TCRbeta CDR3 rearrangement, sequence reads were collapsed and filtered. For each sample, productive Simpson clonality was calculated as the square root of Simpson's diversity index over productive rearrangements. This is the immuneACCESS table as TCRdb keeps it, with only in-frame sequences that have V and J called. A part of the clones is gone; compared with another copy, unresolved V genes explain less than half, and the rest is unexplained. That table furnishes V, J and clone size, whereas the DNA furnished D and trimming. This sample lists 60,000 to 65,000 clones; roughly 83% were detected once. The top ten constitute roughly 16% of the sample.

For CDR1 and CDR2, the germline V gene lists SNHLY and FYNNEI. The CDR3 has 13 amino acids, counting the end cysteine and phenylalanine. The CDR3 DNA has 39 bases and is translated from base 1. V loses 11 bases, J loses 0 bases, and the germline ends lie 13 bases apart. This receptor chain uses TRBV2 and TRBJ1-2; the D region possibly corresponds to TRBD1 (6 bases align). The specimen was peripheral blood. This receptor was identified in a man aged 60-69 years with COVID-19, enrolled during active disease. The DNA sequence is TGTGCCTGCACAGGGTTAGCTAACTATGGCTACACCTTC. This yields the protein CACTGLANYGYTF.